This T cell receptor beta chain was captured by sequencing in a study of T cell repertoires in ileal Crohn's disease. About the study: Every patient was operated on for stricturing (about 60%) or penetrating (approximately 39%) complications. Study-wide findings and caveats: Compared with CD4 T cells, sorted CD8 cells carried more expanded clones. Clonality above 26.8% at surgery always came with endoscopic recurrence.

The CDR3 is made up of 12 amino acids. Germline V gene data show CDR1 as GTSNPN and CDR2 as SVGIG (reference sequence). V lost 0 bases and J 4 bases, leaving 7 bases between the germline ends. Comment on this clone: What it binds is unknown.

This table comes from immunoSEQ multiplex PCR, and its TCRdb copy is limited to in-frame clones, with some not included. Of approximately 13,000 clones listed, 80% to 90% are singletons. This TCR was recovered from an adult with Crohn's disease. This rearrangement joins TRBV30 to TRBJ2-7; a weak D match, TRBD1 (5 bases). The sample was ileal tissue. The CDR3 sequence is CAWSVGVYEQYF. The CDR3 DNA reads TGTGCCTGGAGTGTAGGGGTTTACGAGCAGTACTTC.